This T cell receptor (beta chain) was documented in a study of tumor and adjacent non-tumor tissue in lung cancer. Looking at the study overall: The cohort had about a dozen adenocarcinoma, a couple of squamous cell and 1 small cell patients. General study points: Tumor repertoires had a smaller top 100 clone share than normal lung. Compared with tumor, normal lung showed significantly lower TCR diversity.

The CDR3 loop spans 14 amino acids. J was trimmed by 8 bases and V by 2 bases; bases with no gene match: 5. CDR1 SQVTM and CDR2 ANQGSEA come from the germline V gene. With respect to this clonotype: Its cognate antigen is unknown.

TCRbeta libraries were built with three rounds of nested PCR, modified from ARM-PCR. TCRdb re-analysed the multiplex PCR reads in MiXCR, keeping a single row per CDR3 protein. The sample includes about 80,000 distinct CDR3 sequences, around 85% seen only once; the top ten take less than 15%. No cell sorting was done before RNA was extracted from the tissue. The rearrangement uses TRBV29-1 and TRBJ2-1; 11 nucleotides align to TRBD2. This TCR was recovered from a woman aged 50 to 60 with non-small cell lung cancer. Sequenced: lung tumor tissue. For the CDR3, the DNA is TGCAGCGTTGAACTAGCGGGGGGCACATATGAGCAGTTCTTC. It encodes CSVELAGGTYEQFF.